Listed here are 27 T cell receptor beta chains from one sample, sequenced in a study of radiotherapy plus CTLA-4 blockade in lung cancer. Sequencing was performed with immunoSEQ multiplex PCR; in TCRdb, only in-frame clones are kept and a portion is missing. The table records over 100,000 clones, around 84% of them present only once. The material was peripheral blood, obtained from a patient treated with radiotherapy plus ipilimumab. The receptors shown here come from a human donor with non-small cell lung cancer that progressed on radiotherapy plus ipilimumab. Some clones in this sample may be carry-over from other donors' samples.

A remark on this clone: One end of the junction fails to match germline, which may point to a read error. This rearrangement joins TRBV19 to TRBJ1-2, with 7 bases identical to TRBD1. Germline V gene sequence: CDR1 LNHDA, CDR2 SQIVND (reference sequence). The length of the CDR3 is 13 residues. CDR3 sequence: CASSREGAFDYTF. The CDR3 DNA sequence: TGTGCCAGCAGTAGGGAGGGGGCGTTCGACTACACCTTC.

The CDR3 DNA follows: TGCGCCAGCAGCCTCAAACGGCAGGGAAATGGCTACACCTTC. It is translated as CASSLKRQGNGYTF. The chain is built from TRBV4-1 and TRBJ1-2; D is perhaps TRBD1 (5 bases). This CDR3 has 14 amino acids. Germline V gene data show CDR1 as MGHRA and CDR2 as YSYEKL. Trimming took 4 bases from V and 6 from J, leaving 15 bases between them.

The rearrangement joins TRBV6-5 to TRBJ2-5; D not resolved. The V gene's germline CDR1 is MNHEY and CDR2 SVGAGI. Trimming stripped 6 bases from V and 2 bases from J, with 7 bases between. This CDR3 contains 12 residues. In DNA, the CDR3 is TGTGCCAGCAGCCATTTACAAGAGACCCAGTACTTC. It codes for CASSHLQETQYF.

J is TRBJ2-2 and V is TRBV11-1, with D unresolved. Germline-derived CDR1 and CDR2 are SGHAT and FQDESV (reference sequence). CDR3 length equals 14 residues. V lost 0 bases and J lost 2, with 4 bases in between. Written as DNA, the CDR3 is TGTGCCAGCAGCTTAGCGTCCAACACCGGGGAGCTGTTTTTT. Encoded protein: CASSLASNTGELFF.

The chain links TRBV7-3 to TRBJ1-1; D not certain. The CDR3 totals 14 residues. V was trimmed by 2 bases and J by 1 base, leaving 8 bases between them. The germline CDR1 and CDR2 sequences are SGHTA and FQGTGA. The CDR3 bases are TGTGCCAGCAGCTTATTAGGTGGGAACACTGAAGCTTTCTTT. Its protein is CASSLLGGNTEAFF. The full variable domain, completed using reference TRBV7-3 and TRBJ1-1, is GAGVSQTPSNKVTEKGKYVELRCDPISGHTALYWYRQSLGQGPEFLIYFQGTGAADDSGLPNDRFFAVRPEGSVSTLKIQRTERGDSAVYLCASSLLGGNTEAFFGQGTRLTVV.

This clone was seen a few times. The V gene is TRBV6-5, the J gene TRBJ1-2; the D gene is possibly TRBD1 (6 bases). V was clipped by 6 bases and J by 4 bases, with 15 bases between them. The CDR3 spans 14 residues. Germline V lookup: CDR1 MNHEY, CDR2 SVGAGI. The CDR3 protein is CASSRNREVYGYTF. Written as DNA, the CDR3 is TGTGCCAGCAGCCGGAACAGGGAAGTCTATGGCTACACCTTC.

The chain is built from TRBV4-1 and TRBJ2-5; TRBD2 aligns across 10 bases. CDR3 size: 17 residues. Germline V gene sequence: CDR1 MGHRA, CDR2 YSYEKL. J lost 4 bases, V lost 0 bases, and 8 bases had no gene match. The CDR3 loop reads CASSQDLAGGWGETQYF. The CDR3 DNA reads as TGCGCCAGCAGCCAAGATTTAGCGGGGGGATGGGGAGAGACCCAGTACTTC.

Concerning this clone: Mismatch with germline at one junction end may stem from a read error. The chain carries TRBV4-2 and TRBJ2-3; D gene uncertain. The germline V gene has CDR1 LGHNA and CDR2 YNFKEQ. The CDR3 extends over 11 amino acids. The CDR3, as DNA: TGTGCCAGCAGCCAAGATCGGGTATGGCATTTT. Protein product: CASSQDRVWHF.

The chain has TRBV27 and TRBJ2-6, with D perhaps TRBD1 (6 bases). CDR1 is MNHEY, CDR2 SMNVEV, per germline (reference sequence). Trimming pared 3 bases from V and 2 bases from J, leaving 14 bases between. This CDR3 spans 17 amino acids. CDR3 residues: CASSFMGAAPGANVLTF. CDR3 DNA sequence: TGTGCCAGCAGTTTTATGGGGGCGGCTCCTGGGGCCAACGTCCTGACTTTC.

The rearrangement joins TRBV7-9 to TRBJ1-4; 7 bases align to TRBD1. The CDR3 is 16 amino acids. The trim removed 1 base at V and 8 bases at J, leaving 10 bases unmatched. Germline V gene data show CDR1 as SEHNR and CDR2 as FQNEAQ (reference sequence). The CDR3 is CASSLVDRTSREKLFF. CDR3 DNA sequence: TGTGCCAGCAGCTTAGTGGACAGGACGAGTCGAGAAAAACTGTTTTTT.

V and J are TRBV6-5 and TRBJ1-1, with D uncertain. Trimming pared 6 bases from V and 10 bases from J, leaving 21 bases between. The CDR3 has 14 amino acids. CDR1 and CDR2 from the germline V gene are MNHEY and SVGAGI. CDR3 DNA sequence: TGTGCCAGCAGGGACCGAGATACGCAAGTCCGAGCTTTCTTT. Its protein is CASRDRDTQVRAFF.

The chain carries TRBV4-2 and TRBJ2-5; D call uncertain. The V end was cut by 4 bases, the J end by 4 bases, with 10 bases between. This CDR3 has 13 amino acids. CDR1 and CDR2 from the germline V gene are LGHNA and YNFKEQ. The CDR3 DNA reads TGTGCCAGCAGCCCTCAGGTGGGAGAGACCCAGTACTTC. This encodes CASSPQVGETQYF.

The chain recombines TRBV29-1 with TRBJ1-4; the match to TRBD1 covers 8 bases. The CDR3 contains 15 residues. The germline V gene encodes CDR1 SQVTM and CDR2 ANQGSEA. V shed 6 bases, J shed 7 bases, and the junction held 13 bases outside the gene matches. The CDR3 region is CSVRPGTGYGEKLFF. The CDR3 nucleotides are TGCAGCGTCCGTCCCGGGACAGGCTACGGTGAAAAACTGTTTTTT.

The V gene is TRBV27, the J gene TRBJ1-5; D is perhaps TRBD1 (5 bases). The CDR3 is 18 residues long. Germline V CDR1 and CDR2: MNHEY, SMNVEV (reference sequence). Trimming shortened V by 2 bases and J by 0 bases, and 17 bases separated the two germline ends. The CDR3 protein is CASSLRWGGANSNQPQHF. The DNA of the CDR3 is TGTGCCAGCAGTTTAAGGTGGGGGGGAGCAAATAGCAATCAGCCCCAGCATTTT.

This clone was detected a few times. V is TRBV6-6 and J is TRBJ1-1; D may be TRBD1 (6 bases). This CDR3 has 12 residues. Germline lookup yields CDR1 MNHNY and CDR2 SVGAGI (reference sequence). Trimming left V 4 bases short and J 5 bases short, with 8 bases between. The CDR3 DNA is TGTGCCAGCAGTTTCCAGGGGACTGAAGCTTTCTTT. Encoded protein: CASSFQGTEAFF.

The chain is built from TRBV6-5 and TRBJ1-4, with 9 bases aligning to TRBD1. The CDR3 sequence is 14 residues long. Germline V lookup: CDR1 MNHEY, CDR2 SVGAGI. V was pared by 4 bases and J by 7 bases, with 4 bases of the junction left unmatched. DNA of the CDR3: TGTGCCAGCAGTTCGGACAGGGGTACTGAAAAACTGTTTTTT. Residues: CASSSDRGTEKLFF.

J is TRBJ2-1 and V is TRBV5-1, with 10 bases aligning to TRBD2. V shed 0 bases and J 3 bases; nucleotides not matched to a gene: 18. The CDR3 loop spans 21 amino acids. Germline CDR1 SGHRS, CDR2 YFSETQ. The CDR3 region has the DNA TGCGCCAGCAGCTTGGAAAACGTCAGGGGGGTAGCGGGGGGTTACTACAATGAGCAGTTCTTC. It translates to CASSLENVRGVAGGYYNEQFF. Full variable domain (remainder filled in from reference TRBV5-1 and TRBJ2-1): KAGVTQTPRYLIKTRGQQVTLSCSPISGHRSVSWYQQTPGQGLQFLFEYFSETQRNKGNFPGRFSGRQFSNSRSEMNVSTLELGDSALYLCASSLENVRGVAGGYYNEQFFGPGTRLTVL.

The CDR3 DNA reads TGTGCCAGCAGCTTACAACCGGGAAACCGGGGAGGCTACACCTTC. Translated, it gives CASSLQPGNRGGYTF. The chain links TRBV7-2 to TRBJ1-2; D is ambiguous. This CDR3 region has 15 residues. Trimming shortened V by 2 bases and J by 8 bases, and 18 bases separated the two germline ends. In germline, CDR1 is SGHTA, CDR2 FQGNSA.

The V and J genes are TRBV15 and TRBJ1-1; a weak D match, TRBD1 (6 bases). V lost 1 base to trimming and J lost 5 bases, with 11 bases between them. The germline CDR1 and CDR2 sequences are LNHNV and YYDKDF (reference sequence). The CDR3 contains 14 residues. The CDR3, as DNA: TGTGCCACCAGCAGAGTACAGGGTTTGACTGAAGCTTTCTTT. Translated: CATSRVQGLTEAFF.

This chain connects TRBV19 to TRBJ1-5; TRBD1 matches 7 bases. This CDR3 comprises 15 residues. Per germline, CDR1 LNHDA and CDR2 SQIVND (reference sequence). Trimming took 7 bases from V and 5 from J; bases not matched to a gene: 11. The chain's CDR3 is CASIDGTDAYQPQHF. The CDR3 nucleotides are TGTGCCAGTATCGACGGGACAGATGCCTATCAGCCCCAGCATTTT.

The CDR3 sequence: CAISDRGQETQYF. In DNA form, the CDR3 reads TGTGCCATCAGTGACCGGGGGCAAGAGACCCAGTACTTC. The chain links TRBV10-3 to TRBJ2-5; D possibly corresponds to TRBD2 (6 bases). The germline V gene has CDR1 ENHRY and CDR2 SYGVKD. Deletions cut 3 bases from V and 2 bases from J, with 7 bases between. The CDR3 has 13 amino acids.

The V gene is TRBV5-1, the J gene TRBJ2-7, with D perhaps TRBD1 (6 bases). With 4 bases removed from V and 2 bases from J, the gap between germline ends came to 16 bases. CDR1 is SGHRS, CDR2 YFSETQ, per germline. This CDR3 has 15 residues. CDR3: CASSRGQTTTYEQYF. CDR3 bases: TGCGCCAGCAGCCGGGGACAAACCACTACCTACGAGCAGTACTTC.

The chain recombines TRBV10-3 with TRBJ2-3; D gene unclear. Germline V lookup: CDR1 ENHRY, CDR2 SYGVKD. V was shortened by 2 bases and J by 0 bases, with 3 bases between the two germline ends. CDR3 size: 13 residues. The CDR3 DNA is TGTGCCATCAGTGAGCTAAGCACAGATACGCAGTATTTT. It yields the protein CAISELSTDTQYF.

For this clone: The sample contains more than one DNA sequence encoding this CDR3. CDR3 region: CASSLWERRGSNQPQHF. CDR3 DNA sequence: TGTGCCAGCAGCTTATGGGAGAGACGAGGGAGCAATCAGCCCCAGCATTTT. The chain is built from TRBV7-2 and TRBJ1-5; D unresolved. CDR1 is SGHTA and CDR2 is FQGNSA in the germline V gene. The CDR3 is 17 residues long. V gave up 2 bases and J gave up 1 base, with 15 bases separating them.

V usage is TRBV5-1 and J usage is TRBJ2-7; D is unclear. V was cut by 0 bases and J by 2 bases, with 6 bases left in between. Germline CDR1 SGHRS, CDR2 YFSETQ. The CDR3 has 13 amino acids. The CDR3 reads CASSLGLTYEQYF. DNA of the CDR3: TGCGCCAGCAGCTTGGGTCTTACCTACGAGCAGTACTTC.

V and J are TRBV6-6 and TRBJ1-4, with D tentatively TRBD1 (5 bases). The V end was cut by 6 bases, the J end by 8 bases, with 10 bases between. Germline loops: CDR1 MNHNY, CDR2 SVGAGI (reference sequence). This CDR3 comprises 12 residues. CDR3 sequence: CASSRAEEKLFF. As DNA, the CDR3 is TGTGCCAGCAGCAGGGCGGAGGAAAAACTGTTTTTT.

CDR3: CASSLLGPGEFGEQYF. Written as DNA, the CDR3 is TGCGCCAGCAGCTTGTTGGGGCCGGGGGAGTTCGGCGAGCAGTACTTC. The genes are TRBV5-1 and TRBJ2-7, with D possibly matching TRBD2 (6 bases). The germline V and J ends were trimmed by 1 base and 6 bases, with 20 bases remaining between them. CDR1 is SGHRS and CDR2 is YFSETQ in the germline V gene. This CDR3 contains 16 residues. Complete variable domain (other parts from reference TRBV5-1 and TRBJ2-7): KAGVTQTPRYLIKTRGQQVTLSCSPISGHRSVSWYQQTPGQGLQFLFEYFSETQRNKGNFPGRFSGRQFSNSRSEMNVSTLELGDSALYLCASSLLGPGEFGEQYFGPGTRLTVT.